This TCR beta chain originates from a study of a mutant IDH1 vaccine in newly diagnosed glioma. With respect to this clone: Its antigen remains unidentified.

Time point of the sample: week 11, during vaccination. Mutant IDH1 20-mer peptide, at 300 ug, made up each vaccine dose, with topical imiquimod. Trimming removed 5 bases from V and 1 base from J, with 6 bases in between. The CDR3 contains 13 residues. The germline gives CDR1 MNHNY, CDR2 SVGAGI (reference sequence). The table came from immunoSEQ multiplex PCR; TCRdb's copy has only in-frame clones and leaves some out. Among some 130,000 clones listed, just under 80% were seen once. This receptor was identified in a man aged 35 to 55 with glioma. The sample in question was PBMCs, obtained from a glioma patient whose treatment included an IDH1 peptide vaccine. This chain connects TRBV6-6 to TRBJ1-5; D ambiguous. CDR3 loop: CASSHTSNQPQHF. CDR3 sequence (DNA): TGTGCCAGCAGTCACACGAGCAATCAGCCCCAGCATTTT.